This entry lists 15 T cell receptor beta chains sequenced from one sample in a study of PD-1 blockade in classical Hodgkin lymphoma. Brentuximab vedotin exposure varied among the patients, all of whom had relapsed after autologous stem cell transplantation. Magnetic depletion of unwanted cells isolated CD4+ T cells from thawed PBMCs. Repertoires were generated with immunoSEQ multiplex PCR, while TCRdb's copy carries only in-frame clones and drops some. This table holds about 12,000 clones, more than 60% found once. The sequencing here drew on CD4+ T cells from blood, taken at baseline. The receptor source for this set is a human donor with classical Hodgkin lymphoma.

The chain carries TRBV7-3 and TRBJ2-3; D gene ambiguous. From germline, CDR1 is SGHTA and CDR2 FQGTGA. V was pared by 2 bases and J by 1 base, with 7 bases between. This CDR3 contains 14 residues. The CDR3 region has the DNA TGTGCCAGCAGCTTACAGAGCGGCACAGATACGCAGTATTTT. This sequence encodes CASSLQSGTDTQYF.

The gene calls are TRBV2 and TRBJ1-1, with unresolved D. Germline loops: CDR1 SNHLY, CDR2 FYNNEI. CDR3 length: 15 residues. Trimming stripped 0 bases from V and 0 bases from J, with 8 bases between. The CDR3 DNA follows: TGTGCCAGCAGTGAAGCCCTTACATTGAACACTGAAGCTTTCTTT. Translating it yields CASSEALTLNTEAFF.

The chain recombines TRBV29-1 with TRBJ2-7; weak D call: TRBD1 (6 bases). Germline CDR1 reads SQVTM; CDR2 reads ANQGSEA. With 4 bases removed from V and 2 bases from J, the gap between germline ends came to 9 bases. The CDR3 runs to 12 residues. Written as DNA, the CDR3 is TGCAGCGTTGCCGAGGGGGCCTACGAGCAGTACTTC. Translating gives CSVAEGAYEQYF.

The chain uses TRBV9 and TRBJ2-5; maybe TRBD1 (6 bases). Germline V gives CDR1 SGDLS, CDR2 YYNGEE. With 3 bases removed from V and 2 bases from J, the gap between germline ends came to 14 bases. This CDR3 has 15 amino acids. CDR3 DNA: TGTGCCAGCAGCGCCCGGGACACACCACAAGAGACCCAGTACTTC. Its translation: CASSARDTPQETQYF.

This sequence joins TRBV6-1 and TRBJ1-4; D gene ambiguous. Between the trimmed V and J ends, which lost 7 bases and 3 bases, there was a span of 9 bases. The CDR3 totals 13 residues. Per germline, CDR1 MNHNS and CDR2 SASEGT. CDR3 nucleotide sequence: TGTGCCAGCACCGGGAGGTCTAATGAAAAACTGTTTTTT. Protein: CASTGRSNEKLFF.

The gene calls are TRBV7-2 and TRBJ2-1; D perhaps matches TRBD2 (6 bases). V dropped 2 bases and J dropped 10 bases, with 9 bases sitting between them. The CDR3 contains 12 residues. CDR1 is SGHTA and CDR2 is FQGNSA in the germline V gene. The DNA for the CDR3 is TGTGCCAGCAGCTTACAGGAGGGGGAGCAGTTCTTC. This encodes CASSLQEGEQFF.

The chain links TRBV19 to TRBJ2-3; unclear D gene. Trimming removed 1 base from V and 1 base from J, with 3 bases in between. Germline-derived CDR1 and CDR2 are LNHDA and SQIVND (reference sequence). The CDR3 extends over 13 amino acids. CDR3 loop: CASSIAGTDTQYF. CDR3 coding DNA: TGTGCCAGTAGTATAGCGGGCACAGATACGCAGTATTTT. The whole variable domain, filled in from reference TRBV19 and TRBJ2-3, reads DGGITQSPKYLFRKEGQNVTLSCEQNLNHDAMYWYRQDPGQGLRLIYYSQIVNDFQKGDIAEGYSVSREKKESFPLTVTSAQKNPTAFYLCASSIAGTDTQYFGPGTRLTVL.

V usage is TRBV4-3 and J usage is TRBJ2-1, with 15 nucleotides matching TRBD2. The germline gives CDR1 LGHNA, CDR2 YSLEER. This CDR3 has 19 residues. The trim removed 1 base at V and 5 bases at J, leaving 9 bases unmatched. CDR3 DNA: TGCGCCAGCAGCCAAGTGAGGGGACTAGCGGGGGGCATTGACAATGAGCAGTTCTTC. Amino acid sequence: CASSQVRGLAGGIDNEQFF.

In DNA, the CDR3 is TGCAGCTTTAAGGGTCCCGGAAACACCATATATTTT. It translates to CSFKGPGNTIYF. J is TRBJ1-3 and V is TRBV29-1; D is uncertain. The V and J ends lost 8 bases and 4 bases respectively, with 12 bases between them. The CDR3 totals 12 residues. Germline values: CDR1 SQVTM, CDR2 ANQGSEA.

The sample holds a few counts of this clone. This sequence joins TRBV21-1 and TRBJ1-5. TRBV21-1 is flagged as a pseudogene. This CDR3 comprises 16 residues. As DNA, the CDR3 is TGTGCCAGCAGCCTCTGGGGGGGGACCTTGTGTTTGGCCCAGCATTTT. Its translation is CASSLWGGTLCLAQHF.

The chain couples TRBV28 to TRBJ1-2; D is uncertain. Between the trimmed V and J ends, which lost 7 bases and 8 bases, there was a span of 20 bases. The CDR3 is 14 residues long. CDR1 is MDHEN and CDR2 is SYDVKM in the germline V gene. This CDR3 reads CASTRGSYQRGYTF. DNA for the CDR3: TGTGCCAGCACCCGGGGTTCATATCAGCGGGGCTACACCTTC.

This clone has just a few counts. This rearrangement joins TRBV28 to TRBJ2-2; 8 bases line up with TRBD2. V gave up 3 bases and J gave up 0 bases; unmatched junction bases: 12. Per germline, CDR1 MDHEN and CDR2 SYDVKM. The CDR3 contains 19 residues. The chain's CDR3 is CASSFGSGLGKSNTGELFF. The CDR3 coding sequence is TGTGCCAGCAGTTTCGGGTCGGGACTAGGCAAATCGAACACCGGGGAGCTGTTTTTT.

The chain employs TRBV4-2 and TRBJ2-3; D gene uncertain. The germline V gene has CDR1 LGHNA and CDR2 YNFKEQ. Between the trimmed V and J ends, which lost 0 bases and 1 base, there was a span of 14 bases. This CDR3 has 17 amino acids. CDR3 sequence: CASSQDLNQIGTDTQYF. CDR3 nucleotides: TGTGCCAGCAGCCAAGATCTGAATCAGATAGGCACAGATACGCAGTATTTT.

The chain carries TRBV27 and TRBJ1-6; 7 nucleotides line up with TRBD1. The CDR3 is made up of 20 amino acids. Germline values: CDR1 MNHEY, CDR2 SMNVEV (reference sequence). V shed 6 bases, J shed 1 base, and the junction held 18 bases outside the gene matches. CDR3 bases: TGTGCCAGCAGACTCCCAAGGGGGCAGGGTCTGAAATCCTATAATTCACCCCTCCACTTT. Amino acid sequence: CASRLPRGQGLKSYNSPLHF.

The chain carries TRBV7-2 and TRBJ2-7, with 9 bases identical to TRBD1. Per the germline V gene, CDR1 is SGHTA and CDR2 is FQGNSA. The CDR3 runs 15 residues. V lost 4 bases and J lost 7; bases outside the gene matches: 11. The chain's CDR3 is CASSSGQGILGEQYF. The CDR3 region has the DNA TGTGCCAGCAGCTCGGGACAGGGCATTTTAGGGGAGCAGTACTTC. Filled out from reference TRBV7-2 and TRBJ2-7, the complete variable domain reads GAGVSQSPSNKVTEKGKDVELRCDPISGHTALYWYRQSLGQGLEFLIYFQGNSAPDKSGLPSDRFSAERTGGSVSTLTIQRTQQEDSAVYLCASSSGQGILGEQYFGPGTRLTVT.